This TCR beta chain was recovered during a study of T-cell reconstitution after alpha-beta-depleted transplantation in children. At least ten counts were recorded for this clonotype. The CDR3 spans 13 residues. Trimming took 9 bases from V and 0 from J, leaving 9 bases between them. Preparation of the TCRbeta library was carried out with unique molecular identifiers. MiXCR was run by TCRdb on the PCR reads, yielding one entry per CDR3 protein. The table shows around 270,000 distinct CDR3 sequences, with 10% occurring only once. The sequenced sample was PBMCs, obtained before TCRalphabeta/CD19-depleted stem cell transplant. The V and J genes are TRBV12-3 or TRBV12-4 and TRBJ2-1; D remains unclear. The sequence was collected from a boy under two years old with acute myeloid leukemia, due to receive a stem cell transplant. The CDR3 sequence is CASVMPSYNEQFF. CDR3 nucleotide sequence: TGTGCCAGTGTAATGCCCTCCTACAATGAGCAGTTCTTC.